The TCR beta chain under discussion was sequenced for a study of blood T cell repertoires in COVID-19. Study context: T cells, B-cell-depleted T cells, or PBMCs provided the cDNA or gDNA that served as material.

Sequencing was performed with immunoSEQ multiplex PCR; in TCRdb, only in-frame clones are kept and a portion is missing. The sample holds 75,000 to 100,000 clones, about 88% seen once. The CDR3 has 14 amino acids. Germline values: CDR1 SQVTM, CDR2 ANQGSEA. The trim removed 7 bases at V and 5 bases at J, leaving 9 bases unmatched. This TCR derives from an elderly man with acute or convalescent COVID-19. The material sequenced was peripheral blood. The chain has TRBV29-1 and TRBJ1-1; 11 nucleotides match TRBD1. The CDR3 loop is CSAQTGTGGTEAFF. The CDR3 coding sequence is TGCAGCGCCCAAACCGGGACAGGGGGGACTGAAGCTTTCTTT. Filled out from reference TRBV29-1 and TRBJ1-1, the complete variable domain reads SAVISQKPSRDICQRGTSLTIQCQVDSQVTMMFWYRQQPGQSLTLIATANQGSEATYESGFVIDKFPISRPNLTFSTLTVSNMSPEDSSIYLCSAQTGTGGTEAFFGQGTRLTVV.